The clone carrying this TCR beta chain was seen ten or more times. Time point indicated: before trial treatment. Low-dose radiotherapy, low-dose cyclophosphamide, aspirin, ipilimumab and nivolumab were all given to the donors. This sample was included in a study of low-dose radiotherapy and immunotherapy resistance in tumors. At the level of the study: Patients of Cohort 1 had 0.5 Gy fractions every 2 weeks, which summed to 6.5 Gy. Every six weeks patients received intravenous ipilimumab 1 mg/kg, and every two weeks they received intravenous nivolumab 240 mg.

The germline gives CDR1 SNHLY, CDR2 FYNNEI. J was trimmed by 6 bases and V by 4 bases; bases with no gene match: 2. The CDR3 loop spans 13 amino acids. Alpha- and beta-chain coverage of first-strand cDNA came from TRAV- and TRBV-specific primers. TCRs were amplified for 20 to 25 PCR cycles with a constant-region primer and V-primer adapter. Through in vitro transcription, the mRNA that had been isolated was amplified. A single record per CDR3 protein comes from TCRdb applying MiXCR to the reads. This table holds 100,000 or so distinct CDR3 sequences, 9.4% found once. The sequence derives from a male donor with prostate cancer. V gene TRBV2 combines with J gene TRBJ2-1; 8 nucleotides agree with TRBD2. The starting material was PBMCs, obtained before treatment. CDR3 amino acids: CASSVAGTNEQFF. CDR3 sequence (DNA): TGTGCCAGCAGTGTAGCGGGGACCAATGAGCAGTTCTTC.